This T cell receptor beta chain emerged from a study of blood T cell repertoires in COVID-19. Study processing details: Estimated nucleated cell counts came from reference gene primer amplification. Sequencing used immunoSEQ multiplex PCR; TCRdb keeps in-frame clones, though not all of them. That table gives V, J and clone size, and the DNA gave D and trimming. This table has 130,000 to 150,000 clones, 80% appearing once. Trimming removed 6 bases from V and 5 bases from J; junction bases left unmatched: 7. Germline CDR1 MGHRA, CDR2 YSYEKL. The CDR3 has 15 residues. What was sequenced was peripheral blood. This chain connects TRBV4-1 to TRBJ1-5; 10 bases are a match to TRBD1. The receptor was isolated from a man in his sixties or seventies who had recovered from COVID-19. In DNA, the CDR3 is TGCGCCAGCAGTCGCCCCGGGACAGGGGATCAGCCCCAGCATTTT. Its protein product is CASSRPGTGDQPQHF.